Listed here are 10 T cell receptor beta chains from one sample, sequenced in a study of glioma-infiltrating T cells after dendritic cell vaccination (TCRdb year 2016). The library was obtained by the immunoSEQ multiplex PCR assay. TCRdb limited this immuneACCESS table to in-frame rearrangements with V and J called. A share of clones is missing; checked studies link under half to unresolved V genes, and the rest is unexplained. A total of 25,000 to 35,000 clones appear in this sample, 90% of them only once. The top ten clonotypes cover around 2.1% of the sample. Source: blood, taken before dendritic cell vaccination. These receptors were taken from a human donor with glioblastoma.

J is TRBJ2-7 and V is TRBV11-2, with 7 bases that match TRBD1. Per germline, CDR1 SGHAT and CDR2 FQNNGV. The V segment lost 1 base and the J segment 10 bases; nucleotides outside the gene matches: 7. The CDR3 has 13 amino acids. CDR3 DNA: TGTGCCAGCAGCTTAGGAAGACAGGGCGGTCAGTACTTC. Protein sequence: CASSLGRQGGQYF.

This clone was picked up one time. The chain couples TRBV29-1 to TRBJ2-7; 9 nucleotides agree with TRBD2. The V gene's germline CDR1 is SQVTM and CDR2 ANQGSEA. V trimming: 4 bases; J trimming: 3 bases; junction bases outside the gene matches: 4. This CDR3 region has 13 residues. The DNA of the CDR3 is TGCAGCGTTGTCTGGCGGGGGGGCTACGAGCAGTACTTC. It codes for CSVVWRGGYEQYF.

The V call is TRBV7-7, the J call TRBJ2-3; 7 bases are shared with TRBD2. This CDR3 comprises 15 residues. The V segment lost 5 bases and the J segment 4 bases; nucleotides outside the gene matches: 9. Germline CDR1 SSHAT, CDR2 FNYEAQ (reference sequence). Written as DNA, the CDR3 is TGTGCCAGCAGCCCAAACAGCGGACTAGCAGATACGCAGTATTTT. This sequence encodes CASSPNSGLADTQYF.

The chain recombines TRBV18 with TRBJ2-5; perhaps TRBD1 as D (7 bases). Trimming took 5 bases from V and 5 from J, leaving 15 bases between them. CDR3 length: 14 residues. From germline, CDR1 is KGHSH and CDR2 LQKENI. For the CDR3, the DNA is TGTGCCAGCTCATCCAAGACAGGGAGGGAGACCCAGTACTTC. Translation gives CASSSKTGRETQYF.

This chain connects TRBV6-6 to TRBJ2-3; 11 bases match TRBD2. The CDR3 is made up of 16 amino acids. V gave up 6 bases and J gave up 1 base; unmatched junction bases: 6. Germline CDR1 and CDR2: MNHNY and SVGAGI (reference sequence). CDR3 sequence (DNA): TGTGCCAGCAGAGGTAGCGGGGGGGCCCGCACAGATACGCAGTATTTT. Protein sequence: CASRGSGGARTDTQYF.

This clone was counted only a few times. The CDR3 coding sequence is TGTGCCAGCAGTGACAGGGTTACTGAAGCTTTCTTT. It is translated as CASSDRVTEAFF. The chain combines TRBV27 with TRBJ1-1; 7 nucleotides line up with TRBD1. The CDR3 has 12 amino acids. Germline CDR1 and CDR2: MNHEY and SMNVEV (reference sequence). After removal of 5 bases from V and 5 bases from J, the junction contained 2 bases not matched to a gene.

This clone was observed a few times. The chain uses TRBV2 and TRBJ1-2, with D maybe TRBD1 (5 bases). The germline gives CDR1 SNHLY, CDR2 FYNNEI. The CDR3 covers 14 residues. V was shortened by 4 bases and J by 9 bases, with 18 bases between the two germline ends. The chain's CDR3 is CASSAATADLSYTF. CDR3 DNA: TGTGCCAGCAGTGCGGCGACAGCCGACCTAAGCTACACCTTC.

The rearrangement links TRBV14 to TRBJ2-7; a possible D gene is TRBD1 (5 bases). V was shortened by 5 bases and J by 3 bases, with 8 bases between the two germline ends. CDR3 length: 12 residues. Germline V gene lookup returns CDR1 SGHDN and CDR2 FVKESK. CDR3 nucleotides: TGTGCCAGCAGCTCTCAGGGCTACGAGCAGTACTTC. As protein: CASSSQGYEQYF.

V is TRBV30 and J is TRBJ2-1; D is perhaps TRBD2 (6 bases). Germline values: CDR1 GTSNPN, CDR2 SVGIG (reference sequence). This CDR3 has 15 residues. V was cut by 0 bases and J by 8 bases, with 17 bases left in between. DNA of the CDR3: TGTGCCTGGAGTGTTTTGGGGACTCCCGAGTATGAGCAGTTCTTC. It codes for CAWSVLGTPEYEQFF.

The chain has TRBV5-1 and TRBJ2-5; D uncertain. Between the trimmed V and J ends, which lost 2 bases and 5 bases, there was a span of 10 bases. This CDR3 spans 13 amino acids. Germline values: CDR1 SGHRS, CDR2 YFSETQ. This chain's CDR3 is CASSLYDGETQYF. CDR3 in DNA: TGCGCCAGCAGCTTATACGACGGGGAGACCCAGTACTTC.